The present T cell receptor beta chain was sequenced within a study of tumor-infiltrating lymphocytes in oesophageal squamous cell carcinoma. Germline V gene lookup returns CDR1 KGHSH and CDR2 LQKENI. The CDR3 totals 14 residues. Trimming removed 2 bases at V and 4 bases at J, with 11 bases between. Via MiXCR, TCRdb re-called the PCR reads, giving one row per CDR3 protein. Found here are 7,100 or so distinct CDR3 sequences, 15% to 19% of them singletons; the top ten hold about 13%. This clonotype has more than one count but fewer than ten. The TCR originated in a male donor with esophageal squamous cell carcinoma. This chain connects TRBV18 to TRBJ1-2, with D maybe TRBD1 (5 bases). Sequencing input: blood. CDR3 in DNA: TGTGCCAGCTCACCAGGAGGGGACGGCTATGGCTACACCTTC. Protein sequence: CASSPGGDGYGYTF.